This entry features one TCR beta chain sequence. In the study's own analysis: Reference gene primer amplification yielded estimated nucleated cell counts. Generated by immunoSEQ multiplex PCR, the TCRdb table keeps only in-frame clones and is missing some. For V, J and clone size, that table is used; D and trimming come from the DNA. Among 70,000 to 95,000 clones listed, about nine tenths were seen once. This CDR3 has 13 amino acids. Germline-derived CDR1 and CDR2 are LGHNA and YSLEER. V lost 2 bases, J lost 5 bases, and 9 bases lay in between. These data come from a study of blood T cell repertoires in COVID-19.

V usage is TRBV4-3 and J usage is TRBJ2-5; the D is unclear. Sequences were obtained from peripheral blood. The source is a man in his fifties or sixties with acute or convalescent COVID-19. CDR3 region: CASSQSSHETQYF. In nucleotides, the CDR3 is TGCGCCAGCAGCCAAAGTAGTCATGAGACCCAGTACTTC.